Sequencing of this T cell receptor beta chain was carried out in a study of CD8+ T cells in alopecia areata. Study-wide points: Higher clonality was seen in lesional scalp than in normal scalp, especially in alopecia totalis/universalis. Mice showed clearer TCR sharing than patients did, a gap that was possibly HLA-related. Scalp clonality and expanded CD8+ clones among the top 100 showed significant decreases with tofacitinib.

The CDR3 contains 14 residues. J gave up 6 bases and V 3 bases, and 1 base lay outside the gene matches. Germline-derived CDR1 and CDR2 are MNHEY and SMNVEV (reference sequence). In each case, RNA was isolated and then reverse transcribed into cDNA as the sequencing template. Produced via immunoSEQ multiplex PCR; TCRdb's table is partial and in-frame only. The table lists 95,000 to 100,000 clones, approximately 60% of them singletons, with around 15% in the top ten. The treatment here: oral pan-JAK inhibitor, 5-10 mg twice daily. A FACSAria was used to sort CD4+ and CD8+ T cells. These cells came from PBMCs. Comments on this clone: The antigen is not known.

The rearrangement links TRBV27 to TRBJ2-1, with 11 bases identical to TRBD2. The sequence came from a human donor with alopecia areata. Sample: CD8+ T cells sorted from blood, taken at week 4, from a patient treated with tofacitinib. The CDR3 coding sequence is TGTGCCAGCAGTTTCGGGACTAGCGGCAATGAGCAGTTCTTC. It codes for CASSFGTSGNEQFF.